Following are 25 T cell receptor beta chains from one sample sequenced in a study of blood T cell repertoires in COVID-19. The protocol was immunoSEQ multiplex PCR, while the TCRdb copy is restricted to in-frame clones and leaves out a portion. The sample lists 88,000 or so clones, 65% to 90% occurring once. Sequencing used peripheral blood. These TCRs come from a man in his fifties or sixties with acute or convalescent COVID-19.

This chain links TRBV12-5 with TRBJ2-5; 7 nucleotides line up with TRBD2. In germline, CDR1 is LGHNT, CDR2 FRNRAP. V lost 1 base to trimming and J lost 4 bases; unmatched junction nucleotides: 3. The CDR3 is 14 amino acids. The CDR3 loop reads CASGLAREGETQYF. DNA of the CDR3: TGTGCTAGTGGTTTGGCTAGGGAGGGAGAGACCCAGTACTTC. Full variable domain (rest looked up from reference TRBV12-5 and TRBJ2-5): DARVTQTPRHKVTEMGQEVTMRCQPILGHNTVFWYRQTMMQGLELLAYFRNRAPLDDSGMPKDRFSAEMPDATLATLKIQPSEPRDSAVYFCASGLAREGETQYFGPGTRLLVL.

This chain joins TRBV3-1 (or the pseudogene TRBV3-2) and TRBJ2-2; TRBD2 matches at 8 bases. There are 16 residues in the CDR3. The germline V gene encodes CDR1 LGHDT and CDR2 YNNKEL (reference sequence). J gave up 4 bases and V 1 base, and 5 bases lay outside the gene matches. The CDR3 region is CASSQVSGSSTGELFF. CDR3 sequence (DNA): TGTGCCAGCAGCCAAGTCAGCGGGAGTTCCACCGGGGAGCTGTTTTTT.

The chain has TRBV5-5 and TRBJ2-2; 7 bases agree with TRBD2. V lost 5 bases, J lost 7 bases, and 11 bases stayed unmatched. The CDR3 consists of 15 residues. CDR1 is SGHKS, CDR2 YYEKEE, per germline (reference sequence). The CDR3 region has the DNA TGTGCCAGCAGTTCCCCACGGGGGGTTATCGGGGAGCTGTTTTTT. Its translation is CASSSPRGVIGELFF. Full variable domain (missing parts from reference TRBV5-5 and TRBJ2-2): DAGVTQSPTHLIKTRGQQVTLRCSPISGHKSVSWYQQVLGQGPQFIFQYYEKEERGRGNFPDRFSARQFPNYSSELNVNALLLGDSALYLCASSSPRGVIGELFFGEGSRLTVL.

CDR3 in DNA: TGTGCCAGCAGTTACCTCAGGGGAACTAATGAAAAACTGTTTTTT. This codes for CASSYLRGTNEKLFF. The V and J genes are TRBV6-5 and TRBJ1-4, with D possibly TRBD1 on 6 matching bases. CDR1 is MNHEY, CDR2 SVGAGI, per germline. V lost 2 bases and J lost 1, with 8 bases in between. CDR3 length: 15 amino acids.

V usage is TRBV14 and J usage is TRBJ2-5, with TRBD2 matching over 10 bases. The CDR3 runs to 18 residues. Germline V lookup: CDR1 SGHDN, CDR2 FVKESK. Trimming took 1 base from V and 1 from J; bases not matched to a gene: 9. This chain's CDR3 is CASSQVSLAGVAQETQYF. CDR3 sequence (DNA): TGTGCCAGCAGCCAAGTATCCCTAGCGGGGGTGGCCCAAGAGACCCAGTACTTC.

V is TRBV9 and J is TRBJ2-3, with TRBD1 identical over 8 bases. The germline CDR1 and CDR2 sequences are SGDLS and YYNGEE. Germline trimming cut 4 bases from V and 3 bases from J; bases unmatched to any gene: 1. The CDR3 runs to 13 residues. CDR3 in amino acids: CASSRTGTDTQYF. DNA of the CDR3: TGTGCCAGCAGCAGGACAGGGACAGATACGCAGTATTTT.

The chain recombines TRBV30 with TRBJ2-7, with 11 bases fitting TRBD1. In germline, CDR1 is GTSNPN, CDR2 SVGIG (reference sequence). Trimming cost V 1 base and J 3 bases; bases outside gene matches: 5. The CDR3 runs 15 residues. CDR3 sequence reads: CAWSGRDRGNYEQYF. CDR3 DNA: TGTGCCTGGAGTGGACGGGACAGGGGGAACTACGAGCAGTACTTC.

CDR3 bases: TGTGCCAGCAGCGCTACTAGCGGGGCCTACGAGCAGTACTTC. Translating it yields CASSATSGAYEQYF. V and J are TRBV6-5 and TRBJ2-7, with 10 positions matching TRBD2. V dropped 6 bases and J dropped 2; count of bases not matched to a gene: 4. Germline values: CDR1 MNHEY, CDR2 SVGAGI. This CDR3 has 14 amino acids.

The CDR3 is CASSLTGASYEQYF. For the CDR3, the DNA is TGTGCCAGCAGCTTAACAGGAGCCTCCTACGAGCAGTACTTC. The V call is TRBV7-2, the J call TRBJ2-7; tentatively, D is TRBD1 (5 bases). Trimming removed 2 bases from V and 0 bases from J, with 8 bases in between. Germline values: CDR1 SGHTA, CDR2 FQGNSA. This CDR3 region has 14 residues.

The chain recombines TRBV6-2 or TRBV6-3 with TRBJ1-4, with D possibly TRBD1 on 5 matching bases. In germline, CDR1 is MNHEY, CDR2 SVGEGT. This CDR3 comprises 15 residues. V lost 5 bases and J lost 5, with 15 bases in between. CDR3 sequence: CASSNPGLMNEKLFF. CDR3 in DNA: TGTGCCAGCAGTAACCCGGGACTGATGAATGAAAAACTGTTTTTT.

The rearrangement links TRBV5-1 to TRBJ2-1, with 11 nucleotides matching TRBD2. Unmatched junction bases numbered 8, after V lost 0 bases and J lost 9 bases. CDR1 is SGHRS and CDR2 is YFSETQ in the germline V gene. The CDR3 runs 16 residues. The CDR3 sequence: CASSLGLAGLTSEQFF. In DNA, the CDR3 is TGCGCCAGCAGCTTGGGACTAGCGGGGCTTACGAGTGAGCAGTTCTTC. The entire variable domain, with the rest obtained from reference TRBV5-1 and TRBJ2-1, is as follows: KAGVTQTPRYLIKTRGQQVTLSCSPISGHRSVSWYQQTPGQGLQFLFEYFSETQRNKGNFPGRFSGRQFSNSRSEMNVSTLELGDSALYLCASSLGLAGLTSEQFFGPGTRLTVL.

The V call is TRBV19, the J call TRBJ1-5; 9 bases agree with TRBD1. Germline trimming cut 1 base from V and 3 bases from J; bases unmatched to any gene: 7. The CDR3 spans 17 residues. Germline V lookup: CDR1 LNHDA, CDR2 SQIVND (reference sequence). The CDR3, as DNA: TGTGCCAGTAGTATAGTACTGGGACAGGGAAACAATCAGCCCCAGCATTTT. Its translation is CASSIVLGQGNNQPQHF.

This sequence joins TRBV27 and TRBJ1-2; TRBD1 is a possible D gene (5 bases). Germline V gene lookup returns CDR1 MNHEY and CDR2 SMNVEV (reference sequence). V lost 2 bases to trimming and J lost 0 bases, with 10 bases between them. The CDR3 is made up of 15 amino acids. CDR3 sequence (DNA): TGTGCCAGCAGTTTAATTCCAGGGACTAACTATGGCTACACCTTC. Its protein is CASSLIPGTNYGYTF.

The chain couples TRBV5-8 to TRBJ2-4; 7 bases match TRBD2. The germline gives CDR1 SGHTS, CDR2 YDEGEE. The CDR3 has 18 residues. J lost 0 bases, V lost 1 base, and 10 bases had no gene match. CDR3 coding DNA: TGTGCCAGCAGCTTGTGGGGGGGAGAGGCCCTAGCCAAAAACATTCAGTACTTC. Translating gives CASSLWGGEALAKNIQYF.

Notes on this clone: One junction end does not reproduce the germline sequence, and a read error may be involved. The chain links TRBV7-7 to TRBJ2-5; maybe TRBD1 (7 bases). This CDR3 has 16 amino acids. Looked up from germline, CDR1 is SSHAT and CDR2 is FNYEAQ (reference sequence). The CDR3 bases are TGTGCTAGCAGCTTAGGGAGGACAGGCCGCCAAGAGACCCAGTACTTC. Amino acids: CASSLGRTGRQETQYF.

This clone has a single count. The chain employs TRBV6-5 and TRBJ2-7, with TRBD2 matching over 7 bases. Germline V gene sequence: CDR1 MNHEY, CDR2 SVGAGI. The CDR3 contains 15 residues. V lost 5 bases and J lost 4; bases outside the gene matches: 11. The CDR3 sequence: CASSPWRGTDYEQYF. The CDR3 DNA sequence: TGTGCCAGCAGTCCGTGGCGGGGGACTGATTACGAGCAGTACTTC.

The rearrangement links TRBV5-8 to TRBJ1-6, with D tentatively TRBD1 (5 bases). This CDR3 spans 15 amino acids. V gave up 4 bases and J gave up 11 bases, with 19 bases separating them. Germline V gene lookup returns CDR1 SGHTS and CDR2 YDEGEE. The CDR3 reads CASSAWGGVAPPLHF. The CDR3 DNA sequence: TGTGCCAGCAGCGCCTGGGGGGGGGTTGCTCCACCCCTCCACTTT. The whole variable domain, filled in from reference TRBV5-8 and TRBJ1-6, reads EAGVTQSPTHLIKTRGQQATLRCSPISGHTSVYWYQQALGLGLQFLLWYDEGEERNRGNFPPRFSGRQFPNYSSELNVNALELEDSALYLCASSAWGGVAPPLHFGNGTRLTVT.

The V and J genes are TRBV29-1 and TRBJ1-2; 11 bases align to TRBD1. V dropped 5 bases and J dropped 7; count of bases not matched to a gene: 3. The CDR3 loop spans 12 amino acids. Germline assignment: CDR1 SQVTM and CDR2 ANQGSEA. CDR3 region: CSVWTGGFGYTF. CDR3 coding DNA: TGCAGCGTTTGGACAGGGGGCTTTGGCTACACCTTC.

J is TRBJ1-6 and V is TRBV18; D gene ambiguous. Between the trimmed V and J ends, which lost 3 bases and 6 bases, there was a span of 12 bases. Per the germline V gene, CDR1 is KGHSH and CDR2 is LQKENI. There are 15 residues in the CDR3. CDR3 amino acids: CASSPGSGINSPLHF. The DNA of the CDR3 is TGTGCCAGCTCACCGGGGAGCGGGATTAATTCACCCCTCCACTTT.

The chain has TRBV18 and TRBJ1-4; D gene uncertain. This CDR3 has 13 amino acids. CDR1 is KGHSH, CDR2 LQKENI, per germline. V was clipped by 4 bases and J by 7 bases, with 10 bases between them. The CDR3 DNA is TGTGCCAGCTCACTGCGGCAGACTGAAAAACTGTTTTTT. It yields the protein CASSLRQTEKLFF.

V usage is TRBV5-1 and J usage is TRBJ2-4; 8 positions agree with TRBD2. CDR1 and CDR2 (germline): SGHRS, YFSETQ. The V segment lost 1 base and the J segment 1 base; nucleotides outside the gene matches: 16. The CDR3 consists of 20 residues. The CDR3 reads CASSLYGSGTNTRAKNIQYF. The CDR3 nucleotides are TGCGCCAGCAGCTTGTATGGTAGCGGGACAAATACGAGGGCCAAAAACATTCAGTACTTC.

The chain is built from TRBV30 and TRBJ1-2; D not resolved. The CDR3 has 12 residues. The V end was cut by 4 bases, the J end by 4 bases, with 10 bases between. Per the germline V gene, CDR1 is GTSNPN and CDR2 is SVGIG (reference sequence). CDR3 bases: TGTGCCTGGACAGAGGGCGGCTATGGCTACACCTTC. Translation gives CAWTEGGYGYTF.

This clone has a single count. The rearrangement links TRBV2 to TRBJ1-2, with D maybe TRBD1 (6 bases). Trimming took off 4 bases at V and 8 bases at J, with 20 bases between the two ends. CDR1 is SNHLY, CDR2 FYNNEI, per germline. The CDR3 is 15 residues long. CDR3 sequence reads: CASSVIAQPQGGYTF. CDR3 bases: TGTGCCAGCAGTGTAATAGCCCAACCTCAGGGGGGCTACACCTTC.

This chain connects TRBV5-1 to TRBJ1-2, with D possibly TRBD1 on 5 matching bases. Deletions cut 7 bases from V and 11 bases from J, with 30 bases between. CDR3 length: 16 residues. CDR1 and CDR2 from the germline V gene are SGHRS and YFSETQ. The CDR3 here is CASGDRATPPFLGYTF. DNA for the CDR3: TGCGCCAGCGGAGACAGAGCCACCCCCCCTTTTTTAGGGTACACCTTC.

This chain links TRBV5-1 with TRBJ1-2, with 7 nucleotides matching TRBD1. Germline V gene lookup returns CDR1 SGHRS and CDR2 YFSETQ. The trim removed 4 bases at V and 6 bases at J, leaving 3 bases unmatched. The CDR3 totals 12 residues. CDR3 DNA: TGCGCCAGCAGCAATCAGGGGGATGGCTACACCTTC. The encoded protein is CASSNQGDGYTF.